This T cell receptor (beta chain) is drawn from a study of T cells in Graves' hyperthyroidism and ophthalmopathy. Notes on the study in general: Blood also contained most expanded thyroid clonotypes above 0.001.

The source material, RNA transcripts, was used to amplify TCR beta CDR3 regions. In the first-round RT-PCR of the TCR CDR3, the HTBI primer set was used. TCRdb called the multiplex PCR reads again in MiXCR, with one record for every CDR3 protein. The data contain approximately 610,000 distinct CDR3 sequences, over 15% of them singletons. This clonotype has more than one count but fewer than ten. What it binds is not known. Sequencing was done on a sample of blood. This receptor was obtained from a woman aged 18 to 35 with Graves' hyperthyroidism.

The CDR3 DNA follows: TGTGCCAGCAGCTTAGTCGGCAGCCGAGGGGAACTGTTTTTT. Amino acids: CASSLVGSRGELFF. V usage is TRBV11-1 and J usage is TRBJ1-4; tentative D call: TRBD1 (5 bases). Between the trimmed V and J ends, which lost 1 base and 12 bases, there was a span of 15 bases. CDR1 is SGHAT and CDR2 is FQDESV in the germline V gene (reference sequence). The CDR3 spans 14 residues.